Here is one TCR beta chain with its context. Antigen: not known. Donors, without exception, were Caucasian adults residing in Nashville, Tennessee. CDR3 size: 18 residues. Trimming removed 0 bases at V and 9 bases at J, with 24 bases between. The V gene's germline CDR1 is MNHEY and CDR2 SMNVEV (reference sequence). The data were taken from a study of shared clonotypes between healthy human individuals. The study, taken as a whole, reports: Only blood underwent sampling, and tissue repertoires likely differ.

Sequencing used immunoSEQ multiplex PCR; TCRdb keeps in-frame clones, though not all of them. The sample includes over a million clones, more than 75% seen only once; the top ten take 0.55% to 0.7%. Sequencing input: memory CD4+ T cells from PBMCs. The sample's subset: CD45RA-negative fraction. The V and J genes are TRBV27 and TRBJ1-3; weak D call: TRBD1 (5 bases). This clonotype originated in a man between 18 and 35 years old in good health. Some clones in this sample may be carry-over from other donors' samples. CDR3 bases: TGTGCCAGCAGTTTATCGCCCCCGGGACTTCTCTGGAGTGCCACCATATATTTT. It codes for CASSLSPPGLLWSATIYF.